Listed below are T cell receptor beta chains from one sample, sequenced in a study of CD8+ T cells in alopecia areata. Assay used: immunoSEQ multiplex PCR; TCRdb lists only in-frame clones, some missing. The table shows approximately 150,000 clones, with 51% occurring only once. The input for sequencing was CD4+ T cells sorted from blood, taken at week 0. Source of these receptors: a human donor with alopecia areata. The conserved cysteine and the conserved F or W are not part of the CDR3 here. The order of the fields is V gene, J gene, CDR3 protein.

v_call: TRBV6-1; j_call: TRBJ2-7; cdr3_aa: ASREPRSVPYEQY
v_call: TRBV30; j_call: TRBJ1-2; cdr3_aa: AWSVQSGTGGYT
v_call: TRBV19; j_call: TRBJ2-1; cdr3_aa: ASGPYNEQF
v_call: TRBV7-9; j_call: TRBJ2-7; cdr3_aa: ASSPPGYEQY
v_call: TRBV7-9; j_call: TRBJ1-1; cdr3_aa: ASSLAGVPDTEAF
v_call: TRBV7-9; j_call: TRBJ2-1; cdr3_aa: ASSSEGLAGHNEQF
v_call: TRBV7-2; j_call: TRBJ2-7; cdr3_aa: ASSLNRASYEQY
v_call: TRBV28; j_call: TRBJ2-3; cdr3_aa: ANTHTGGTDTQY
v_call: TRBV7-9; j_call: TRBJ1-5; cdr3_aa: ASSRRGDQPQH
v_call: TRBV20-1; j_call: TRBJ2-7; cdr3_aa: SARGSYEQY
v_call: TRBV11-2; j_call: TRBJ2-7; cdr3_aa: ASFEGNLVSGEQY
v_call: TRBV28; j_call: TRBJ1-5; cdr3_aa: ASSFVGPNQPQH
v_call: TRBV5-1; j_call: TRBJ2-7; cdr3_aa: ASSSRGPSRDEQY
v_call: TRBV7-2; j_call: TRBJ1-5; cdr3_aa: ASSLSGTGYSNQPQH
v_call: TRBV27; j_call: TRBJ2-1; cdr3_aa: AIAPTSGNYNEQF
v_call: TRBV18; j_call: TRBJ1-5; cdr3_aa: ASSPPTPVRSNQPQH
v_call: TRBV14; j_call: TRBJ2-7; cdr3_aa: ASSPYRGSYEQY
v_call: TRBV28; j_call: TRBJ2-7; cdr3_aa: ASSPRDEQY
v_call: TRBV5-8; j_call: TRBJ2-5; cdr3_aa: ASSLGGVGTQY
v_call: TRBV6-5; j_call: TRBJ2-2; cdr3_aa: ASSVRDTYTGELF
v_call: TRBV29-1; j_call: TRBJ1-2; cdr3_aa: SVERRAGGVRGYT
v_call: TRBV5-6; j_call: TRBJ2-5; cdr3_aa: ASSLTGVGETQY
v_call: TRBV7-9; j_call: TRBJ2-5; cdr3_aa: ASGDSSETQY
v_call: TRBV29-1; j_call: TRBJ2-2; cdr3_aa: SVSTSGLNTGELF
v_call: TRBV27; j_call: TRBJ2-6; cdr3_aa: ASSLWTGANVLT
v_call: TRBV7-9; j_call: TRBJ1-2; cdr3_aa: ASSLGGGYT
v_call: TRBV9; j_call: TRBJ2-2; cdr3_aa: ASSVGSGRVAGELF
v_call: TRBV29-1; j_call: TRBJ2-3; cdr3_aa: SVDGGSTDTQY
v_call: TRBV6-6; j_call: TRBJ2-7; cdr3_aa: ASSTLTSEQY
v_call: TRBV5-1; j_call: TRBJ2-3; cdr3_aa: ASSLTGDRTDTQY
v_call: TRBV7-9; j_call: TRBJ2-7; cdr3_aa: ASSLSGGSSSYEQY
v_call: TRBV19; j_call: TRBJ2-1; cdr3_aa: ASSLERDSYNEQF
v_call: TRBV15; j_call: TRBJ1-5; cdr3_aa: ATSSGTNFNQPQH
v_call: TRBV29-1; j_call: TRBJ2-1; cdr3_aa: SVGQGNEQF
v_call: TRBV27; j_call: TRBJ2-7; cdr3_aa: ASSSTGTVSYEQY
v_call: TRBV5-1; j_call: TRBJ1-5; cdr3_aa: ASSLDRSNQPQH
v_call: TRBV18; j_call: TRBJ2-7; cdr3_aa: ASSGTGVNSYEQY
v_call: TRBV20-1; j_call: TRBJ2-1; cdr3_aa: SAPGLNEQF
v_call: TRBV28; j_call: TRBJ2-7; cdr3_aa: ASSSWTVSYEQY
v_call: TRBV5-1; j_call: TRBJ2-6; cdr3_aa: ASSPTGANSGANVLT
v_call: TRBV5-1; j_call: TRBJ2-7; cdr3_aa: ASSSGQGPYEQY
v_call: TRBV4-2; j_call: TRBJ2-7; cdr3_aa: ASSQDLSEQY
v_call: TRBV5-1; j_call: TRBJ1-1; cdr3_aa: ASSLTSTGATEAF
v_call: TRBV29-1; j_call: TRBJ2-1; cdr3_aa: SVRTGYNEQF
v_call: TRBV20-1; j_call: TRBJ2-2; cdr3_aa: SATDTGELF
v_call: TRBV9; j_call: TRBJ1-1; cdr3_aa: ASSVSKNTEAF
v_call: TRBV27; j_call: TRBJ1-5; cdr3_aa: ASSHSTGGSNQPQH
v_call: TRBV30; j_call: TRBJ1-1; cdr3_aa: AWGRDTEAF
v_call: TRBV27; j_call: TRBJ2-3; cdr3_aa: ASRWLRNTDTQY
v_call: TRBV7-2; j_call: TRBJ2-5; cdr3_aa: ASSYWETQY
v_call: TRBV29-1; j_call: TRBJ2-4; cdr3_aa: SVHSGGAKNIQY
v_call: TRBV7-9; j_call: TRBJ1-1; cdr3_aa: ASTNGQGGTEAF
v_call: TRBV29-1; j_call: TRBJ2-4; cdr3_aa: SVSYSAGGAKNIQY
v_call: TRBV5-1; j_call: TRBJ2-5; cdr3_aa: ASSSGTSGRKNQETQY
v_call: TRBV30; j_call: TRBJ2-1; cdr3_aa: AWSIIAGNEQF
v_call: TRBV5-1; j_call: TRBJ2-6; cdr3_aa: ASGASSGANVLT
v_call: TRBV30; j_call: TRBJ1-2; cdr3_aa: AWSWRNYGYT